The present TCR beta chain was sequenced within a study of early T cells in non-severe SARS-CoV-2 infection. Across the study: Unsorted whole-blood RNA was sequenced in bulk, leaving chains unpaired. Study-level points and caveats: Matching against VDJdb likely underestimated virus-specific expansions, favoring anti-spike CD8.

TCRdb itself ran the 5' RACE reads through MiXCR, one entry per CDR3 protein. Among tens of thousands of distinct CDR3 sequences listed, roughly 8.7% were seen once. This clonotype was seen more than once but under ten times. Its specificity is not known. Germline trimming cut 4 bases from V and 3 bases from J; bases unmatched to any gene: 3. The CDR3 is 15 amino acids. The V gene's germline CDR1 is LGHDT and CDR2 YNNKEL (reference sequence). The V call is TRBV3-1, the J call TRBJ2-1; the match to TRBD2 covers 10 bases. The sample was whole blood, taken at baseline. The sequence was obtained from an adult who was a healthcare worker with PCR-confirmed SARS-CoV-2 infection or an uninfected control (not recorded which). The CDR3 protein is CASSPSGRGYNEQFF. The CDR3 DNA reads TGTGCCAGCAGCCCTAGCGGGAGAGGCTACAATGAGCAGTTCTTC.